This is a list of T cell receptor beta chains from one sample in a study of control samples from healthy donors and cancer patients. Repertoires were generated with immunoSEQ multiplex PCR, while TCRdb's copy carries only in-frame clones and drops some. The sample has roughly 170,000 clones; around 88% are singletons. Sequenced: blood. The receptor set was obtained from a woman in her 30s in good health. Both conserved end residues are trimmed from each CDR3. The order of the fields is J gene, V gene, clone size, CDR3 protein. The size of a clone is reported for some rows only, either as once, few or many, or as a class for expanded clones.

j_gene: TRBJ2-7
v_gene: TRBV28
abundance: NA
CDR3aa: ASRRQGTYEQY

j_gene: TRBJ2-1
v_gene: TRBV7-9
abundance: NA
CDR3aa: ASGWIAYEQF

j_gene: TRBJ2-5
v_gene: TRBV7-9
abundance: NA
CDR3aa: ASSLPVQETQY

j_gene: TRBJ2-4
v_gene: TRBV18
abundance: NA
CDR3aa: ASSPSAGVLSKNIQY

j_gene: TRBJ1-1
v_gene: TRBV14
abundance: NA
CDR3aa: ASSPQWIGGNTEAF

j_gene: TRBJ1-1
v_gene: TRBV14
abundance: NA
CDR3aa: ASSQVRTNAEAF

j_gene: TRBJ1-2
v_gene: TRBV5-1
abundance: NA
CDR3aa: ASRLVPDTYYGYT

j_gene: TRBJ1-3
v_gene: TRBV6-6
abundance: NA
CDR3aa: ASRDSNSGNTIY

j_gene: TRBJ2-2
v_gene: TRBV2
abundance: NA
CDR3aa: ASSVAGSTGELF

j_gene: TRBJ2-1
v_gene: TRBV7-9
abundance: NA
CDR3aa: ASRSAGLSYNEQF

j_gene: TRBJ2-5
v_gene: TRBV3-1/TRBV3-2
abundance: NA
CDR3aa: ASSQVGQETQY

j_gene: TRBJ2-3
v_gene: TRBV6-6
abundance: NA
CDR3aa: ASSDAPDTQY

j_gene: TRBJ2-3
v_gene: TRBV6-6
abundance: NA
CDR3aa: ASSPTRRTNTDTQY

j_gene: TRBJ2-5
v_gene: TRBV19
abundance: NA
CDR3aa: ASSTRTSGRGLETQY

j_gene: TRBJ1-2
v_gene: TRBV12-3/TRBV12-4
abundance: NA
CDR3aa: ASSLDKLRYT

j_gene: TRBJ2-7
v_gene: TRBV4-2
abundance: NA
CDR3aa: ASSQRTGVNYEQY

j_gene: TRBJ1-6
v_gene: TRBV5-1
abundance: NA
CDR3aa: ASSIENHSPLH

j_gene: TRBJ2-5
v_gene: TRBV5-6
abundance: NA
CDR3aa: ASSWRETQY

j_gene: TRBJ2-3
v_gene: TRBV4-1
abundance: NA
CDR3aa: ASSTSGASTDTQY

j_gene: TRBJ2-1
v_gene: TRBV7-9
abundance: NA
CDR3aa: ASSYGTSYNEQF

j_gene: TRBJ1-5
v_gene: TRBV5-5
abundance: NA
CDR3aa: ASSFGVLVEPQH

j_gene: TRBJ2-3
v_gene: TRBV5-1
abundance: NA
CDR3aa: ASSLAGRDTQY

j_gene: TRBJ1-6
v_gene: TRBV9
abundance: NA
CDR3aa: ASSVDRGISSPLH

j_gene: TRBJ1-2
v_gene: TRBV28
abundance: NA
CDR3aa: ASSFSWDYGYT

j_gene: TRBJ1-4
v_gene: TRBV12-3/TRBV12-4
abundance: NA
CDR3aa: ASSYDRGEKLF

j_gene: TRBJ1-2
v_gene: TRBV3-1/TRBV3-2
abundance: once
CDR3aa: ATKNGRDGYT

j_gene: TRBJ1-6
v_gene: TRBV27
abundance: NA
CDR3aa: ASSLETSYNSPLH

j_gene: TRBJ1-1
v_gene: TRBV19
abundance: NA
CDR3aa: ASRGDRVGSTEAF

j_gene: TRBJ2-3
v_gene: TRBV11-2
abundance: once
CDR3aa: ASSTQAARIYTQY

j_gene: TRBJ1-4
v_gene: TRBV5-5
abundance: NA
CDR3aa: ASSIQGARNEKLF

j_gene: TRBJ1-6
v_gene: TRBV5-1
abundance: NA
CDR3aa: ASSEGTDSPLH

j_gene: TRBJ1-4
v_gene: TRBV28
abundance: NA
CDR3aa: ASSPPGTVLWEKLF

j_gene: TRBJ1-4
v_gene: TRBV5-1
abundance: once
CDR3aa: ASSQQDIRGEKLF

j_gene: TRBJ2-7
v_gene: TRBV7-9
abundance: NA
CDR3aa: ASSPRTGAYEQY

j_gene: TRBJ2-1
v_gene: TRBV24-1
abundance: NA
CDR3aa: ATSDSGQINEQF

j_gene: TRBJ1-1
v_gene: TRBV2
abundance: NA
CDR3aa: ASRRERGVMNTEAF

j_gene: TRBJ2-1
v_gene: TRBV4-1
abundance: NA
CDR3aa: ASSQVVGANNEQF

j_gene: TRBJ2-5
v_gene: TRBV7-9
abundance: NA
CDR3aa: ASSPDRFQETQY

j_gene: TRBJ1-1
v_gene: TRBV3-1/TRBV3-2
abundance: NA
CDR3aa: ASSPGRNTEAF

j_gene: TRBJ2-1
v_gene: TRBV6-5
abundance: NA
CDR3aa: ASNLGGAYNEQF

j_gene: TRBJ2-7
v_gene: TRBV5-4
abundance: NA
CDR3aa: ASSPGQGSYEQY

j_gene: TRBJ1-2
v_gene: TRBV19
abundance: NA
CDR3aa: ASSIDRARGGYT

j_gene: TRBJ2-5
v_gene: TRBV7-9
abundance: NA
CDR3aa: ASTPGREGETQY

j_gene: TRBJ1-5
v_gene: TRBV7-8
abundance: NA
CDR3aa: ASSLMRPGNQPQH

j_gene: TRBJ2-4
v_gene: TRBV29-1
abundance: NA
CDR3aa: SVAELAFTKNIQY

j_gene: TRBJ2-1
v_gene: TRBV5-1
abundance: NA
CDR3aa: ASSSGGAGGFDEQF

j_gene: TRBJ2-7
v_gene: TRBV7-9
abundance: once
CDR3aa: ASSPDTSVPYEQY

j_gene: TRBJ2-7
v_gene: TRBV20-1
abundance: NA
CDR3aa: SALHSYEQY

j_gene: TRBJ1-5
v_gene: TRBV3-1/TRBV3-2
abundance: NA
CDR3aa: ASSQTGTNQPQH

j_gene: TRBJ1-1
v_gene: TRBV20-1
abundance: NA
CDR3aa: RSGQRGF

j_gene: TRBJ2-7
v_gene: TRBV15
abundance: NA
CDR3aa: ATSRDHSGSPYEQY

j_gene: TRBJ1-1
v_gene: TRBV19
abundance: NA
CDR3aa: ASRGSNTEAF

j_gene: TRBJ2-6
v_gene: TRBV5-6
abundance: NA
CDR3aa: ASSGRQAGSGANVLT

j_gene: TRBJ1-4
v_gene: TRBV29-1
abundance: NA
CDR3aa: SVEVGGASNEKLF

j_gene: TRBJ2-3
v_gene: TRBV10-3
abundance: once
CDR3aa: AIKDGGRDTQY

j_gene: TRBJ2-1
v_gene: TRBV5-4
abundance: NA
CDR3aa: ASSLTSGSSYEQF

j_gene: TRBJ1-1
v_gene: TRBV12-3/TRBV12-4
abundance: NA
CDR3aa: ASNFGGGGEAF